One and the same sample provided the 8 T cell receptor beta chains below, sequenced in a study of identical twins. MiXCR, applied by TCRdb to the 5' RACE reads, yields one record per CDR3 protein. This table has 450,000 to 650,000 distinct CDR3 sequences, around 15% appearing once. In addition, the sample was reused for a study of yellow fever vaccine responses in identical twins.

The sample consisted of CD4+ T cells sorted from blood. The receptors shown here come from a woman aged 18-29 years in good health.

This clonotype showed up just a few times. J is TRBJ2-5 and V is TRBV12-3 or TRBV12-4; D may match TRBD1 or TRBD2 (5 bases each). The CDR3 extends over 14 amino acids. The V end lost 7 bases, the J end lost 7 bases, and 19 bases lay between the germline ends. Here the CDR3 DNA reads TGTGCCAGCATGCCGGGGACCCCCGGGGCGACCCAGTACTTC. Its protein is CASMPGTPGATQYF.

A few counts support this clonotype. CDR3 protein: CASSPRKGTNSNQPQHF. CDR3 coding DNA: TGTGCCAGCAGTCCCCGAAAAGGGACTAATAGCAATCAGCCCCAGCATTTT. The rearrangement joins TRBV12-3 or TRBV12-4 to TRBJ1-5; TRBD1 might be the D (5 bases). The CDR3 sequence is 17 residues long. Trimming pared 5 bases from V and 0 bases from J, leaving 17 bases between.

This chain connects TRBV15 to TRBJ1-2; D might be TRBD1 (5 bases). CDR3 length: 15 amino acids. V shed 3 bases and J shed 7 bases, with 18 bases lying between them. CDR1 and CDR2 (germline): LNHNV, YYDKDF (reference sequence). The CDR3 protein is CATSRGTGLSGGYTF. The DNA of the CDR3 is TGTGCCACCAGCAGGGGGACGGGACTGAGTGGTGGCTACACCTTC.

CDR3 in amino acids: CASSGGTGGGNEQFF. DNA for the CDR3: TGCGCCAGCAGCGGTGGGACAGGGGGGGGCAATGAGCAGTTCTTC. The gene calls are TRBV5-1 and TRBJ2-1, with 11 bases identical to TRBD1. The CDR3 has 15 residues. Unmatched junction bases numbered 6, after V lost 4 bases and J lost 6 bases. Looked up from germline, CDR1 is SGHRS and CDR2 is YFSETQ.

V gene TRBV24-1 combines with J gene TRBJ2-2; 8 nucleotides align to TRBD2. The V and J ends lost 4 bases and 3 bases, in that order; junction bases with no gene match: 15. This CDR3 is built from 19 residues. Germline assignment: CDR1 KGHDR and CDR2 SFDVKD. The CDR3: CATSDSAGFGTRDTGELFF. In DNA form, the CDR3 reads TGTGCCACCAGTGACAGCGCAGGGTTCGGGACTAGGGACACCGGGGAGCTGTTTTTT.

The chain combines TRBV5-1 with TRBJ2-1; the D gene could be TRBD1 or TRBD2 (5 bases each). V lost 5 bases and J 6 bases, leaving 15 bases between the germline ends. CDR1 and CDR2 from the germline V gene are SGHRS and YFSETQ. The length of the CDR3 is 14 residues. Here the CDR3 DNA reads TGCGCCAGCAGTTTTAGGACTGGGGGCAATGAGCAGTTCTTC. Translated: CASSFRTGGNEQFF.

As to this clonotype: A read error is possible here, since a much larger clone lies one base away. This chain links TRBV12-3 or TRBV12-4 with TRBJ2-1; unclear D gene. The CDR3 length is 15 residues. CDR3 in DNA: TGTGCCAGCAAGGGCGGCCCGAACTCCTACAGTGAGCAGTTCTTC. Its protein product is CASKGGPNSYSEQFF.

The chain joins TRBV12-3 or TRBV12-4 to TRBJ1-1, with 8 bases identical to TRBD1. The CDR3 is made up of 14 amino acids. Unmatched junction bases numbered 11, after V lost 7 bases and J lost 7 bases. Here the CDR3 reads CASTSDREWNEAFF. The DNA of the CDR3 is TGTGCCAGCACCTCGGACAGGGAATGGAATGAAGCTTTCTTT.